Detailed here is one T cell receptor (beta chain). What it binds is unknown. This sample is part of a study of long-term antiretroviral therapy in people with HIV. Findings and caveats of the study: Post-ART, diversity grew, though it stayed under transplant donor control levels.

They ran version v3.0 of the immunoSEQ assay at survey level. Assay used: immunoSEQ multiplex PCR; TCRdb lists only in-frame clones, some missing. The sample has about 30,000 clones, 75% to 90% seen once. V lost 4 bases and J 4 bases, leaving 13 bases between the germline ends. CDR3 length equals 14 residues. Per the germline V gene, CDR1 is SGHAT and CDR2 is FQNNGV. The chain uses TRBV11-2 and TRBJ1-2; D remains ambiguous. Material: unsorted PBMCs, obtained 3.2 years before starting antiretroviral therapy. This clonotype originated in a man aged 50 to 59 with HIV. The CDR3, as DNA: TGTGCCAGCAGCTCGATACAGAAATTCTATGGCTACACCTTC. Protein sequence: CASSSIQKFYGYTF.